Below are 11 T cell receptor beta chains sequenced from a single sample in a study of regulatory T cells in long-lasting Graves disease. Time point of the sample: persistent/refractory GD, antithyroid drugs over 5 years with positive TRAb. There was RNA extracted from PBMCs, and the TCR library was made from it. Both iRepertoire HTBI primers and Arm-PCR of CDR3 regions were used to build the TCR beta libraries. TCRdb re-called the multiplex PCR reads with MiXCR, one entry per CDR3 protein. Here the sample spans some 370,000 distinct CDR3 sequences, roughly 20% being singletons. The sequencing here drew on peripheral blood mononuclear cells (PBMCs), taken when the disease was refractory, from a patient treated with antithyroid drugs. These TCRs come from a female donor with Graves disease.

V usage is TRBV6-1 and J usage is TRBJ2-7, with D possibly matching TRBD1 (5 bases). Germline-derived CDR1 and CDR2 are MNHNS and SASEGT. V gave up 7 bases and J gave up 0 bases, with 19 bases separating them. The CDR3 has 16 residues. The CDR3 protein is CASNTFLTGLSYEQYF. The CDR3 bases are TGTGCCAGCAACACCTTTCTCACAGGTCTCTCCTACGAGCAGTACTTC.

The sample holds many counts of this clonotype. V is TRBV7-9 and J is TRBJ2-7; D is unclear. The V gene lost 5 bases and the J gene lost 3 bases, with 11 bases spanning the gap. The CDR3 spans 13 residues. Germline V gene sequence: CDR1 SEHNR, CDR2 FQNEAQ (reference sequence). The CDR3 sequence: CASSPTENYEQYF. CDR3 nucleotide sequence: TGTGCCAGCAGCCCTACGGAAAACTACGAGCAGTACTTC.

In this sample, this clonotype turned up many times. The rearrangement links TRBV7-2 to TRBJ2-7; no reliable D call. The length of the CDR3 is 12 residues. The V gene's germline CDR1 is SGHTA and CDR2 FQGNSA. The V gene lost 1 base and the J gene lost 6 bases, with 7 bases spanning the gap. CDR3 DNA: TGTGCCAGCAGCTTAGATCTTGGCGAGCAGTACTTC. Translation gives CASSLDLGEQYF.

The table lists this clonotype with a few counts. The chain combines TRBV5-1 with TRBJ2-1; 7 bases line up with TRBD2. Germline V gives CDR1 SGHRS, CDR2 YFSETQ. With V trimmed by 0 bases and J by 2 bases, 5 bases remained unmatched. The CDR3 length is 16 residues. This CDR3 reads CASSLDRGGTYNEQFF. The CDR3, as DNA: TGCGCCAGCAGCTTGGATCGCGGGGGAACCTACAATGAGCAGTTCTTC.

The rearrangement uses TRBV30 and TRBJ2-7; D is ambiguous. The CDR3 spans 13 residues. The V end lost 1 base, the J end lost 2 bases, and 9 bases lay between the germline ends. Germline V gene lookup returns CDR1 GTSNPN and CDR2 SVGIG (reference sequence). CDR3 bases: TGTGCCTGGAGTGAGAACAGTCCCTACGAGCAGTACTTC. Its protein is CAWSENSPYEQYF.

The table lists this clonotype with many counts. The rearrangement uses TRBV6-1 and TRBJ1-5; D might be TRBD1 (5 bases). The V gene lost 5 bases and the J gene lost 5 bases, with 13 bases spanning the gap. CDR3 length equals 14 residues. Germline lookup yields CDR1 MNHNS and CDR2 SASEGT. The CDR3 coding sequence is TGTGCCAGCAGTCTTCTCGGGACCTATCAGCCCCAGCATTTT. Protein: CASSLLGTYQPQHF.

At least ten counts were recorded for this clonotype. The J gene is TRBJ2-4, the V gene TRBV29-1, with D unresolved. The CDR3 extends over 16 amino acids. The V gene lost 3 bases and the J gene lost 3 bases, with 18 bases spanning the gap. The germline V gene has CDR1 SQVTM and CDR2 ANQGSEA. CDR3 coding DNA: TGCAGCGTTGAGATCCCCAGGAAGTCAGGCAAAAACATTCAGTACTTC. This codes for CSVEIPRKSGKNIQYF.

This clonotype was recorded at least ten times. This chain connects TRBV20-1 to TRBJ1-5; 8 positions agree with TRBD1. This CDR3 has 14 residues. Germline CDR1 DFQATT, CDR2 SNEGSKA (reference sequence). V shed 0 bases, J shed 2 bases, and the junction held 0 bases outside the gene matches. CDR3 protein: CSARETGGNQPQHF. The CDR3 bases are TGCAGTGCTAGAGAGACAGGGGGCAATCAGCCCCAGCATTTT.

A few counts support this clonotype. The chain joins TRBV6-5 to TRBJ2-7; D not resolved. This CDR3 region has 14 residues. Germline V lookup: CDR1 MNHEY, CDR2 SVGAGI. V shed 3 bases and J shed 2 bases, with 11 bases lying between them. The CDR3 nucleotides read TGTGCCAGCAGTTATATGTTGATAGCCTACGAGCAGTACTTC. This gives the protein CASSYMLIAYEQYF.

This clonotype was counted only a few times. The CDR3 DNA reads TGCAGTGCTGCCGGCGGGGGGGGCACAGATACGCAGTATTTT. Translated: CSAAGGGGTDTQYF. V gene TRBV20-1 combines with J gene TRBJ2-3, with 9 positions matching TRBD2. V dropped 5 bases and J dropped 1; count of bases not matched to a gene: 4. From germline, CDR1 is DFQATT and CDR2 SNEGSKA (reference sequence). The CDR3 is 14 amino acids.

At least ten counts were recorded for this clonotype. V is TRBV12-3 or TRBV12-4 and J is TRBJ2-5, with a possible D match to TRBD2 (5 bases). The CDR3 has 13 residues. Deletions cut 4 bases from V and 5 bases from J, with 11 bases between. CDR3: CASSSSGSETQYF. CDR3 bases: TGTGCCAGCAGTTCAAGCGGTAGCGAGACCCAGTACTTC.